This T cell receptor (beta chain) was obtained from a study of blood T cells in healthy people across ages. Whole-study results and caveats: Among T cells, TCR beta diversity per million cells dropped roughly linearly as age rose. Unknown donor CMV status possibly confounded expanded clonotype changes.

Alongside a J-beta primer mix, a sample-barcoded 5' primer served in a second PCR lasting roughly 7 to 11 cycles. Sequencing yielded, for each sample, at least 3 million paired-end reads carrying CDR3. TCRdb passed the 5' RACE reads through MiXCR, listing each CDR3 protein once. The table records approximately 800,000 distinct CDR3 sequences, about three fifths of them present only once. Samples had at least 7 million PBMCs isolated from them. Turning to this clonotype: Its antigen is not known.

The CDR3 extends over 15 amino acids. Germline V gene data show CDR1 as MNHNY and CDR2 as SVGAGI (reference sequence). The sample consisted of blood. This receptor was obtained from a man aged 25-45 years in good health. V usage is TRBV6-6 and J usage is TRBJ2-4, with 8 bases identical to TRBD2. The J call is in doubt because the DNA end fits TRBJ2-7 better. The CDR3 DNA reads TGTGCCAGCAGTCAACTAGCGGAGGGAGCCTACGAGCAGTACTTC. Translating gives CASSQLAEGAYEQYF.